Listed here are 26 T cell receptor beta chains from one sample, sequenced in a study of OX40 agonist ivuxolimab in advanced cancers. TCRdb's table, derived via immunoSEQ multiplex PCR, lists solely in-frame clones and lacks some. Of some 59,000 clones listed, 90% are singletons. Sequenced here: CD4+ or CD8+ T cells sorted from blood, sampled in a trial of the OX40 agonist ivuxolimab. Receptor source: an adult with an advanced solid tumor such as melanoma, head and neck, liver or kidney cancer.

This chain links TRBV28 with TRBJ1-2; TRBD1 might be the D (6 bases). The CDR3 length is 14 residues. Trimming removed 1 base from V and 6 bases from J, with 12 bases in between. Germline loops: CDR1 MDHEN, CDR2 SYDVKM. The CDR3 here is CASSLSTGADGYTF. The CDR3 region has the DNA TGTGCCAGCAGTTTATCGACGGGGGCCGATGGCTACACCTTC.

V gene TRBV6-1 combines with J gene TRBJ1-2; TRBD1 aligns across 8 bases. The CDR3 spans 13 residues. Trimming removed 6 bases from V and 7 bases from J; junction bases left unmatched: 7. Per the germline V gene, CDR1 is MNHNS and CDR2 is SASEGT. The CDR3 spells CASRDRVGSGYTF. In DNA form, the CDR3 reads TGTGCCAGCAGGGACAGGGTAGGGTCTGGCTACACCTTC.

The chain employs TRBV5-4 and TRBJ1-2; D gene ambiguous. CDR1 is SGHNT and CDR2 is YYREEE in the germline V gene (reference sequence). V gave up 4 bases and J gave up 2 bases, with 9 bases separating them. The CDR3 has 13 amino acids. The CDR3 DNA reads as TGTGCCAGCAGCCCCCCGGGAAACTATGGCTACACCTTC. Translated: CASSPPGNYGYTF.

The V and J genes are TRBV7-2 and TRBJ1-2; D gene unclear. CDR3 size: 12 residues. The germline V gene has CDR1 SGHTA and CDR2 FQGNSA. V lost 6 bases and J 8 bases, leaving 13 bases between the germline ends. The CDR3 nucleotides are TGTGCCAGCAGGGAGGGTCCGGGAGGCTACACCTTC. Translated, it gives CASREGPGGYTF. The complete variable domain, with remaining parts taken from reference TRBV7-2 and TRBJ1-2, reads GAGVSQSPSNKVTEKGKDVELRCDPISGHTALYWYRQSLGQGLEFLIYFQGNSAPDKSGLPSDRFSAERTGGSVSTLTIQRTQQEDSAVYLCASREGPGGYTFGSGTRLTVV.

CDR3 DNA: TGTGCCAGCAGCCAAGAGGGTGGGCGGGACAACACCGGGGAGCTGTTTTTT. Translating it yields CASSQEGGRDNTGELFF. This sequence joins TRBV4-2 and TRBJ2-2; possible D gene TRBD2, 6 bases. There are 17 residues in the CDR3. Per germline, CDR1 LGHNA and CDR2 YNFKEQ. V was cut by 0 bases and J by 2 bases, with 13 bases left in between.

The chain carries TRBV19 and TRBJ1-4, with no clear D. CDR3 length equals 13 residues. V was pared by 7 bases and J by 6 bases, with 12 bases between. CDR1 LNHDA and CDR2 SQIVND come from the germline V gene (reference sequence). The DNA of the CDR3 is TGTGCCAGTATAAGAGGTGATGATGAAAAACTGTTTTTT. Translating it yields CASIRGDDEKLFF.

The chain has TRBV21-1 and TRBJ2-3. TRBV21-1 is reported as a pseudogene. This CDR3 comprises 12 residues. The CDR3: CASRFSTDTQYF. In nucleotides, the CDR3 is TGTGCCAGCAGATTTAGCACAGATACGCAGTATTTT.

The chain joins TRBV6-5 to TRBJ1-1, with no clear D. Per the germline V gene, CDR1 is MNHEY and CDR2 is SVGAGI. V lost 0 bases and J 1 base, leaving 9 bases between the germline ends. The CDR3 is made up of 15 amino acids. CDR3 protein: CASSYSRRQNTEAFF. CDR3 bases: TGTGCCAGCAGTTACTCGAGACGACAGAACACTGAAGCTTTCTTT.

The chain recombines TRBV5-1 with TRBJ2-5; perhaps TRBD1 as D (5 bases). The V end was cut by 2 bases, the J end by 1 base, with 9 bases between. There are 14 residues in the CDR3. Germline V gene data show CDR1 as SGHRS and CDR2 as YFSETQ. This CDR3 reads CASSFKGPQETQYF. DNA for the CDR3: TGCGCCAGCAGCTTCAAGGGGCCCCAAGAGACCCAGTACTTC.

V is TRBV5-4 and J is TRBJ2-2; D is possibly TRBD2 (6 bases). Trimming took off 6 bases at V and 1 base at J, with 7 bases between the two ends. CDR3 length equals 13 residues. Looked up from germline, CDR1 is SGHNT and CDR2 is YYREEE (reference sequence). The CDR3 nucleotides read TGTGCCAGCACGGAGGGGAACACCGGGGAGCTGTTTTTT. Translating gives CASTEGNTGELFF.

The J gene is TRBJ2-6, the V gene TRBV11-1; D unresolved. The germline CDR1 and CDR2 sequences are SGHAT and FQDESV (reference sequence). V was cut by 2 bases and J by 1 base, with 6 bases left in between. The CDR3 spans 15 residues. The CDR3 sequence: CASSLWGSGANVLTF. The CDR3 DNA reads TGTGCCAGCAGCTTATGGGGATCTGGGGCCAACGTCCTGACTTTC. Drawing the rest from reference TRBV11-1 and TRBJ2-6, the complete variable domain is EAEVAQSPRYKITEKSQAVAFWCDPISGHATLYWYRQILGQGPELLVQFQDESVVDDSQLPKDRFSAERLKGVDSTLKIQPAELGDSAMYLCASSLWGSGANVLTFGAGSRLTVL.

The chain uses TRBV5-1 and TRBJ1-2; 9 bases are a match to TRBD1. The CDR3 runs 14 residues. Trimming at V came to 4 bases and at J to 5 bases, leaving 6 bases not matched to a gene. CDR1 SGHRS and CDR2 YFSETQ come from the germline V gene. The CDR3 reads CASSQGQGGYGYTF. The CDR3 nucleotides read TGCGCCAGCAGCCAGGGACAGGGCGGGTATGGCTACACCTTC.

This sequence joins TRBV7-3 and TRBJ2-3, with D unresolved. Per the germline V gene, CDR1 is SGHTA and CDR2 is FQGTGA. Trimming took 4 bases from V and 2 from J, leaving 7 bases between them. The CDR3 runs to 13 residues. CDR3 sequence: CASSSVNTDTQYF. CDR3 bases: TGTGCCAGCAGCTCGGTGAACACAGATACGCAGTATTTT.

The chain uses TRBV11-3 and TRBJ2-5, with TRBD2 matching 10 bases. Germline V lookup: CDR1 SGHNT, CDR2 YENEEA. This CDR3 is built from 15 residues. After removal of 5 bases from V and 5 bases from J, the junction contained 8 bases not matched to a gene. The CDR3 nucleotides read TGTGCCAGCAGCCCTAATAGCGGGAGGTCGGAGACCCAGTACTTC. The encoded protein is CASSPNSGRSETQYF.

This clone was counted a single time. V usage is TRBV27 and J usage is TRBJ2-7; unclear D gene. Germline CDR1 MNHEY, CDR2 SMNVEV (reference sequence). V lost 9 bases to trimming and J lost 9 bases, with 12 bases between them. The CDR3 totals 10 residues. Here the CDR3 reads CARLLRGQYF. Here the CDR3 DNA reads TGTGCCAGACTCCTACGAGGGCAGTACTTC.

The gene calls are TRBV7-2 and TRBJ2-7; no clear D gene. V gave up 7 bases and J gave up 5 bases, with 15 bases separating them. Per the germline V gene, CDR1 is SGHTA and CDR2 is FQGNSA. The CDR3 runs to 13 residues. In nucleotides, the CDR3 is TGTGCCAGCACCTCCTACGTGAGCCACGAGCAGTACTTC. The encoded protein is CASTSYVSHEQYF.

The chain is built from TRBV5-1 and TRBJ2-7, with D perhaps TRBD1 or TRBD2 (6 bases each). Trimming took 1 base from V and 7 from J, leaving 15 bases between them. The CDR3 totals 14 residues. Germline CDR1 reads SGHRS; CDR2 reads YFSETQ. This CDR3 reads CASSLTGATGEQYF. DNA of the CDR3: TGCGCCAGCAGCTTGACGGGGGCGACGGGTGAGCAGTACTTC.

The chain carries TRBV25-1 and TRBJ1-4, with TRBD1 matching 7 bases. J was trimmed by 1 base and V by 2 bases; bases with no gene match: 4. This CDR3 region has 16 residues. Germline assignment: CDR1 MGHDK and CDR2 SYGVNS. The CDR3 sequence is CASSEDRDRTNEKLFF. CDR3 nucleotides: TGTGCCAGCAGTGAAGATCGGGACAGAACTAATGAAAAACTGTTTTTT.

V usage is TRBV2 and J usage is TRBJ2-5; 7 nucleotides agree with TRBD2. The CDR3 totals 16 residues. From germline, CDR1 is SNHLY and CDR2 FYNNEI. Losses at the gene ends were 5 bases for V and 1 base for J; bases not matched to a gene: 10. The CDR3 here is CASSRTSARSQETQYF. The CDR3 DNA follows: TGTGCCAGCAGTCGGACTAGTGCAAGGTCCCAAGAGACCCAGTACTTC.

The chain recombines TRBV5-8 with TRBJ1-2; D not resolved. The V end was cut by 4 bases, the J end by 3 bases, with 13 bases between. The CDR3 runs 14 residues. In germline, CDR1 is SGHTS, CDR2 YDEGEE. For the CDR3, the DNA is TGTGCCAGCAGCCGCTCCCCCACGGACTATGGCTACACCTTC. It is translated as CASSRSPTDYGYTF. The full variable domain, in which reference TRBV5-8 and TRBJ1-2 provide the parts outside the CDR3, is EAGVTQSPTHLIKTRGQQATLRCSPISGHTSVYWYQQALGLGLQFLLWYDEGEERNRGNFPPRFSGRQFPNYSSELNVNALELEDSALYLCASSRSPTDYGYTFGSGTRLTVV.

The rearrangement uses TRBV28 and TRBJ2-5; D call uncertain. CDR1 MDHEN and CDR2 SYDVKM come from the germline V gene. Between the trimmed V and J ends, which lost 4 bases and 2 bases, there was a span of 8 bases. This CDR3 comprises 13 residues. CDR3 in DNA: TGTGCCAGCAGTTCCCCGGCTCAAGAGACCCAGTACTTC. It specifies CASSSPAQETQYF.

The chain carries TRBV7-2 and TRBJ2-7; 10 bases agree with TRBD2. Germline V gives CDR1 SGHTA, CDR2 FQGNSA. CDR3 length equals 16 residues. Trimming removed 0 bases from V and 4 bases from J; junction bases left unmatched: 6. In DNA, the CDR3 is TGTGCCAGCAGCTTAGCGAGTAGCGGGGGGCGGTACGAGCAGTACTTC. Its translation is CASSLASSGGRYEQYF.

The count of this clone is one. This chain joins TRBV11-2 and TRBJ2-5; 8 bases align to TRBD2. With V trimmed by 5 bases and J by 5 bases, 10 bases remained unmatched. Germline CDR1 SGHAT, CDR2 FQNNGV. The CDR3 sequence is 15 residues long. The CDR3 loop reads CASSPLRTSSETQYF. Written as DNA, the CDR3 is TGTGCCAGCAGCCCGCTCAGGACTAGCAGCGAGACCCAGTACTTC.

V and J are TRBV27 and TRBJ2-7, with D hard to call. V lost 4 bases and J lost 3, with 10 bases in between. The CDR3 extends over 13 amino acids. Germline V lookup: CDR1 MNHEY, CDR2 SMNVEV (reference sequence). Here the CDR3 reads CASSSVINYEQYF. The CDR3 bases are TGTGCCAGCAGTTCAGTTATAAACTACGAGCAGTACTTC.

The V and J genes are TRBV4-1 and TRBJ1-4, with unresolved D. Looked up from germline, CDR1 is MGHRA and CDR2 is YSYEKL. The germline V and J ends were trimmed by 3 bases and 5 bases, with 10 bases remaining between them. The CDR3 is 14 residues long. As DNA, the CDR3 is TGCGCCAGCAGCCAGACCGGATTAAATGAAAAACTGTTTTTT. Its translation is CASSQTGLNEKLFF.

The rearrangement links TRBV2 to TRBJ1-5; 9 nucleotides line up with TRBD1. This CDR3 is built from 15 residues. The V gene end was trimmed by 6 bases and the J gene end by 6 bases; junction bases not matched to a gene: 9. Germline V CDR1 and CDR2: SNHLY, FYNNEI. DNA of the CDR3: TGTGCCAGCAGAGCAACAGGGGGCGCGGGTCAGCCCCAGCATTTT. Protein product: CASRATGGAGQPQHF.